The 14 T cell receptor beta chains in this list originate from one sample, sequenced in a study of OX40 agonist ivuxolimab in advanced cancers. The assay was immunoSEQ multiplex PCR, and TCRdb's table has in-frame clones only and misses some. The sample lists 71,000 or so clones; roughly 86% were seen once. The input for sequencing was CD4+ or CD8+ T cells sorted from blood, taken in a trial of the OX40 agonist ivuxolimab. The receptor source for this set is an adult with an advanced solid tumor such as melanoma, head and neck, liver or kidney cancer.

This chain connects TRBV19 to TRBJ1-6; possibly TRBD1 for D (5 bases). Looked up from germline, CDR1 is LNHDA and CDR2 is SQIVND (reference sequence). V lost 3 bases to trimming and J lost 9 bases, with 9 bases between them. CDR3 length equals 13 residues. The CDR3 region is CASSMGRSSPLHF. CDR3 sequence (DNA): TGTGCCAGTAGTATGGGACGGAGTTCACCCCTCCACTTT.

The V call is TRBV5-6, the J call TRBJ2-7; 8 bases match TRBD1. The junction had 8 bases not matched to a gene; V was cut back by 7 bases and J by 2 bases. This CDR3 is built from 14 residues. Germline loops: CDR1 SGHDT, CDR2 YYEEEE. Here the CDR3 reads CASGYWDRPYEQYF. The CDR3 DNA follows: TGTGCCAGCGGATACTGGGACAGGCCCTACGAGCAGTACTTC.

The rearrangement uses TRBV6-1 and TRBJ1-2, with 9 bases aligning to TRBD1. V lost 4 bases and J lost 3; bases outside the gene matches: 6. The CDR3 is made up of 15 amino acids. The germline V gene encodes CDR1 MNHNS and CDR2 SASEGT. The CDR3 sequence is CASSATGQGDYGYTF. Written as DNA, the CDR3 is TGTGCCAGCAGTGCAACGGGACAGGGCGACTATGGCTACACCTTC.

V is TRBV28 and J is TRBJ2-1; no clear D gene. Trimming shortened V by 6 bases and J by 6 bases, and 15 bases separated the two germline ends. This CDR3 has 14 residues. Germline V lookup: CDR1 MDHEN, CDR2 SYDVKM. CDR3 nucleotides: TGTGCCAGCAGAACGACTTGGGTCGGCAATGAGCAGTTCTTC. Its protein product is CASRTTWVGNEQFF.

This clone has more than one count but fewer than ten. The chain uses TRBV7-8 and TRBJ1-3; 8 bases match TRBD1. From germline, CDR1 is SGHVS and CDR2 FQNEAQ. This CDR3 is 17 amino acids long. V trimming: 5 bases; J trimming: 0 bases; junction bases outside the gene matches: 9. In DNA form, the CDR3 reads TGTGCCAGCAGCCGGGACAGGTCCCAGTACTCTGGAAACACCATATATTTT. It specifies CASSRDRSQYSGNTIYF.

The rearrangement links TRBV18 to TRBJ2-1; D not resolved. Germline V gene lookup returns CDR1 KGHSH and CDR2 LQKENI. The CDR3 sequence is 15 residues long. V lost 2 bases and J lost 0, with 8 bases in between. CDR3 bases: TGTGCCAGCTCACCAGTGGAGTTCTCCTACAATGAGCAGTTCTTC. It codes for CASSPVEFSYNEQFF.

Concerning this clone: Other DNA sequences from this sample encode an identical CDR3 as well. The CDR3 DNA follows: TGTGCCTGGAGTGTTGGCCCGAACACTGAAGCTTTCTTT. Translating gives CAWSVGPNTEAFF. V and J are TRBV30 and TRBJ1-1; D is uncertain. Trimming left V 0 bases short and J 1 base short, with 6 bases between. The CDR3 extends over 13 amino acids. From germline, CDR1 is GTSNPN and CDR2 SVGIG (reference sequence).

The CDR3, as DNA: TGTGCCAGCAGCCAAGATCTGGGAGTCAGTGGGGATACGCAGTATTTT. Encoded protein: CASSQDLGVSGDTQYF. The rearrangement links TRBV14 to TRBJ2-3, with a tentative D call TRBD2 (5 bases). The CDR3 loop spans 16 amino acids. CDR1 and CDR2 (germline): SGHDN, FVKESK. Trimming left V 0 bases short and J 6 bases short, with 16 bases between.

The chain employs TRBV10-3 and TRBJ2-1; perhaps TRBD2 as D (5 bases). This CDR3 comprises 18 residues. CDR1 and CDR2 from the germline V gene are ENHRY and SYGVKD. Trimming took 5 bases from V and 2 from J, leaving 22 bases between them. The CDR3 sequence: CAISFPRARDLTYNEQFF. The CDR3 bases are TGTGCCATCAGTTTCCCGCGGGCTAGGGATCTTACCTACAATGAGCAGTTCTTC.

V and J are TRBV18 and TRBJ2-5, with TRBD2 identical over 8 bases. V lost 5 bases to trimming and J lost 2 bases; unmatched junction nucleotides: 10. Germline V CDR1 and CDR2: KGHSH, LQKENI. The CDR3 sequence is 16 residues long. The CDR3 here is CASSSVAGTYQETQYF. CDR3 DNA: TGTGCCAGCTCATCCGTAGCGGGGACGTATCAAGAGACCCAGTACTTC.

The chain uses TRBV7-9 and TRBJ2-1; 10 bases are shared with TRBD2. This CDR3 spans 15 amino acids. Germline lookup yields CDR1 SEHNR and CDR2 FQNEAQ (reference sequence). V trimming: 3 bases; J trimming: 9 bases; junction bases outside the gene matches: 8. Here the CDR3 DNA reads TGTGCCAGCAGCTTTGGGCTAGCGGGGGAGGGTGAGCAGTTCTTC. It translates to CASSFGLAGEGEQFF.

The chain uses TRBV18 and TRBJ1-5, with a weak D call TRBD1 (5 bases). Germline loops: CDR1 KGHSH, CDR2 LQKENI. Trimming took off 3 bases at V and 4 bases at J, with 13 bases between the two ends. The CDR3 totals 15 residues. CDR3 in amino acids: CASSPGVANNQPQHF. The CDR3 region has the DNA TGTGCCAGCTCACCGGGGGTCGCCAATAATCAGCCCCAGCATTTT.

The chain recombines TRBV5-4 with TRBJ2-7, with no clear D. CDR3 length equals 11 residues. With 3 bases removed from V and 4 bases from J, the gap between germline ends came to 5 bases. The germline V gene has CDR1 SGHNT and CDR2 YYREEE (reference sequence). The CDR3 DNA sequence: TGTGCCAGCAGCTCATTATACGAGCAGTACTTC. Its protein product is CASSSLYEQYF.

The chain combines TRBV15 with TRBJ2-1; TRBD2 matches 8 bases. Germline values: CDR1 LNHNV, CDR2 YYDKDF (reference sequence). V was clipped by 6 bases and J by 1 base; unmatched bases: 5. The CDR3 covers 15 residues. This CDR3 is CATRLAGPSYNEQFF. DNA for the CDR3: TGTGCCACCAGGCTAGCGGGCCCGTCCTACAATGAGCAGTTCTTC.